This T cell receptor (beta chain) was sequenced in a study of blood T cell repertoires in COVID-19. TCRdb's copy holds only in-frame clones and misses some; the assay was immunoSEQ multiplex PCR. The sample lists roughly 380,000 clones; around 89% were seen once. Germline V lookup: CDR1 SGDLS, CDR2 YYNGEE. Trimming stripped 1 base from V and 8 bases from J, with 6 bases between. The CDR3 is 12 amino acids. This clonotype was obtained from a woman aged 40-49 years with COVID-19, enrolled during active disease. The chain couples TRBV9 to TRBJ2-2; D is unclear. Sequencing was carried out using peripheral blood. The DNA for the CDR3 is TGTGCCAGCAGCGTATTACAGGGGGAGCTGTTTTTT. The encoded protein is CASSVLQGELFF.